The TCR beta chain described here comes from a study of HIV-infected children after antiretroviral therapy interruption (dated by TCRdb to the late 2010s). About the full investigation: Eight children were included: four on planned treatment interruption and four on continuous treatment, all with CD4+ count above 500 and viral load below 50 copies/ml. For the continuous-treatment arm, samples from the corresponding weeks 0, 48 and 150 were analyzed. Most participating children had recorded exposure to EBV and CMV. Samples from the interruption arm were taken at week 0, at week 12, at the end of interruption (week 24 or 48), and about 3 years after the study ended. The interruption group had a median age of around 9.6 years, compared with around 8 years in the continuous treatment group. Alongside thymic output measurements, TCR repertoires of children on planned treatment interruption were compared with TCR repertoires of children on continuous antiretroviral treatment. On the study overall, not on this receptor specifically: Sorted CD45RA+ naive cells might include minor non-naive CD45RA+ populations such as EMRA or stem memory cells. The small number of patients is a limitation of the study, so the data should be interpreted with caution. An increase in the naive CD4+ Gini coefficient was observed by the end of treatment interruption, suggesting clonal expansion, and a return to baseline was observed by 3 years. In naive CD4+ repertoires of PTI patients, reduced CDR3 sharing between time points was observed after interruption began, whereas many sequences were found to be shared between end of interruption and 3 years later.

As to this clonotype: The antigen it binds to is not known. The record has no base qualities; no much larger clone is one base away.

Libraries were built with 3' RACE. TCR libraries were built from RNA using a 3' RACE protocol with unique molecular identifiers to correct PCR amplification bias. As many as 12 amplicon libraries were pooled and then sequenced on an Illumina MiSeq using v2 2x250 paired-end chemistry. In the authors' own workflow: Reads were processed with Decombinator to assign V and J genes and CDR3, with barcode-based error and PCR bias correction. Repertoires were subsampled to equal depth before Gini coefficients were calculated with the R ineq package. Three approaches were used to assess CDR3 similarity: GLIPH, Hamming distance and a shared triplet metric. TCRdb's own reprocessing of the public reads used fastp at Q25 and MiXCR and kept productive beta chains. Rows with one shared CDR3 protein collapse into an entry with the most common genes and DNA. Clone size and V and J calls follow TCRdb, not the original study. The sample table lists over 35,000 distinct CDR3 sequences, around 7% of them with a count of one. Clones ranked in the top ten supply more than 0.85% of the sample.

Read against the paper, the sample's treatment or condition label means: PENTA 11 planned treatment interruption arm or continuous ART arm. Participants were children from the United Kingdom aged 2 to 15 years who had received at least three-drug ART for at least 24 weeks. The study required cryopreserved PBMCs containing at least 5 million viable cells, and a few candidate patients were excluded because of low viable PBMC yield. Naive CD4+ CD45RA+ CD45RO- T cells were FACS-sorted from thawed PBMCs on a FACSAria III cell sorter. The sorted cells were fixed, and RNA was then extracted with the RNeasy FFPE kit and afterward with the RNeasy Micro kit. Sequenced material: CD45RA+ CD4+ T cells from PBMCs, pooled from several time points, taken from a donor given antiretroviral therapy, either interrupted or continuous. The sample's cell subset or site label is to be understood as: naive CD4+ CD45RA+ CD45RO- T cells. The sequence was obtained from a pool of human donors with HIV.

The DNA is TGTGCCAGCAAGTTGACGCGGGGTAAATCCTACGAGCAGTACTTC. Its amino acids are CASKLTRGKSYEQYF. This receptor chain uses TRBV7-8 and TRBJ2-7; TRBD2 is a possible D gene, resting on 6 matching bases. In the germline V gene, CDR1 corresponds to SGHVS and CDR2 to FQNEAQ. The V and J ends are trimmed by 7 bases and 1 base, leaving 17 bases between them. From the cysteine up to the phenylalanine, the CDR3 has a length of 15 residues. The entry retains the CDR3 DNA only, 45 bases that are in frame from base 1.